This T cell receptor beta chain derives from a study of T cell responses to AZD1222 COVID-19 vaccine. Assay: immunoSEQ multiplex PCR; the TCRdb copy retains only in-frame clones and omits some. Of 200,000 or so clones listed, more than 75% are singletons. Germline CDR1 SGHRS, CDR2 YFSETQ. The germline V and J ends were trimmed by 6 bases and 3 bases, with 12 bases remaining between them. This CDR3 has 14 residues. This clonotype was obtained from an adult in good health. Sequences were derived from peripheral blood, sampled on day 0 of MenACWY control vaccination. J is TRBJ2-2 and V is TRBV5-1; D call uncertain. CDR3 in DNA: TGCGCCAGCACCCCTTCGGGTGACACCGGGGAGCTGTTTTTT. Its protein is CASTPSGDTGELFF. The whole variable domain, remainder taken from reference TRBV5-1 and TRBJ2-2, is KAGVTQTPRYLIKTRGQQVTLSCSPISGHRSVSWYQQTPGQGLQFLFEYFSETQRNKGNFPGRFSGRQFSNSRSEMNVSTLELGDSALYLCASTPSGDTGELFFGEGSRLTVL.